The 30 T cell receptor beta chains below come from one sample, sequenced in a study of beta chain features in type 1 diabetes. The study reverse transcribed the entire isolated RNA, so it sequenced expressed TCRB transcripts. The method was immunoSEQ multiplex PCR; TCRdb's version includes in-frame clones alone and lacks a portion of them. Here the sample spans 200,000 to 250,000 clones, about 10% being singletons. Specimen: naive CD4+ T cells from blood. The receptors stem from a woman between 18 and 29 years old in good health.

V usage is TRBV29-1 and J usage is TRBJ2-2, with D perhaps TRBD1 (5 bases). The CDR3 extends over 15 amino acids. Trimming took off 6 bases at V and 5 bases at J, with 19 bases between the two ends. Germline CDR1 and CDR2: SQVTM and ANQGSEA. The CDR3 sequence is CSVTQVSGGTGELFF. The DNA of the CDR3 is TGCAGCGTCACACAGGTTTCAGGCGGTACCGGGGAGCTGTTTTTT.

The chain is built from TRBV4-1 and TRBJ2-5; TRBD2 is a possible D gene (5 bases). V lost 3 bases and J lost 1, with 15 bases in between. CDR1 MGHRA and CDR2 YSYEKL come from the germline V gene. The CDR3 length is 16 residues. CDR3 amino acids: CASSHPRTGPQETQYF. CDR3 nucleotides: TGCGCCAGCAGCCACCCAAGGACTGGCCCCCAAGAGACCCAGTACTTC.

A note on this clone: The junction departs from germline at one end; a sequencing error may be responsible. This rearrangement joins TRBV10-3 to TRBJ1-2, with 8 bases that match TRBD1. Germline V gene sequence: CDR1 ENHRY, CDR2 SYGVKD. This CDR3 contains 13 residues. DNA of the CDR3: TGTGCCATCAGTGATTTTAGGAGACAGGGGATCAGCTTC. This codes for CAISDFRRQGISF.

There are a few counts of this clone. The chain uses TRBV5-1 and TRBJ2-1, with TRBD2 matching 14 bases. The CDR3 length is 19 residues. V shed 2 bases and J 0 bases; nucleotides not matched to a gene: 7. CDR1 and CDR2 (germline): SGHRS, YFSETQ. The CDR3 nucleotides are TGCGCCAGCAGCTTTGGAAGGACTAGCGGGGGGCCCTCCTACAATGAGCAGTTCTTC. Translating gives CASSFGRTSGGPSYNEQFF.

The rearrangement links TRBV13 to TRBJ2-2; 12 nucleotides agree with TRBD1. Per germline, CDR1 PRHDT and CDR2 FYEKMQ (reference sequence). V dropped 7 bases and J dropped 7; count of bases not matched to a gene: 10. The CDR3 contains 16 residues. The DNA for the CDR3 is TGTGCCAGCAAGATTCCGGGACAGGGGGCTGTCGGGGAGCTGTTTTTT. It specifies CASKIPGQGAVGELFF.

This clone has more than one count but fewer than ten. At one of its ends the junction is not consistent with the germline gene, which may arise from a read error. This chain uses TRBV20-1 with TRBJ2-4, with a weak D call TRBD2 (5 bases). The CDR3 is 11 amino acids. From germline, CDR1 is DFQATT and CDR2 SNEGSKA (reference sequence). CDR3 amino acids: CSAYRRGRMNF. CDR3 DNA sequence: TGCAGTGCATACCGCCGGGGTCGCATGAACTTC.

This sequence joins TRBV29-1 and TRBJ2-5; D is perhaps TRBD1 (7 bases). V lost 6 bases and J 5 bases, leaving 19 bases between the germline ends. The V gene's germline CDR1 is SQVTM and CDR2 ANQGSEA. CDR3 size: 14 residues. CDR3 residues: CSVGGVGGFETQYF. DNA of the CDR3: TGCAGCGTGGGCGGGGTAGGGGGCTTTGAGACCCAGTACTTC.

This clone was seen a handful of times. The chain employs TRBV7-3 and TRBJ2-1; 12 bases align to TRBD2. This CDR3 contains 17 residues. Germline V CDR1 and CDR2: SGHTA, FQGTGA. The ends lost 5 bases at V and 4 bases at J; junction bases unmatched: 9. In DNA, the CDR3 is TGTGCCAGCAGCCCTCATCCGACTAGCGGGGGATACAATGAGCAGTTCTTC. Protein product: CASSPHPTSGGYNEQFF.

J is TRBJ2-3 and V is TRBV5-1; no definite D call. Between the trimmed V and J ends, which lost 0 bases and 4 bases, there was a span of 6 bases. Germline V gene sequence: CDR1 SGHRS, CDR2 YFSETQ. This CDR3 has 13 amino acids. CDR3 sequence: CASSLVESDTQYF. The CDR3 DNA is TGCGCCAGCAGCTTGGTAGAATCAGATACGCAGTATTTT.

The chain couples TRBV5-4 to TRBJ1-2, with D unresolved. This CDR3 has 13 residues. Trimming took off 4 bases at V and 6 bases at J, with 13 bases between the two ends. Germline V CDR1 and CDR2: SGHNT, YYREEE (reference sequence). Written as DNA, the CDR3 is TGTGCCAGCAGCCTTAGAGGCGGGAATGGCTACACCTTC. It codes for CASSLRGGNGYTF.

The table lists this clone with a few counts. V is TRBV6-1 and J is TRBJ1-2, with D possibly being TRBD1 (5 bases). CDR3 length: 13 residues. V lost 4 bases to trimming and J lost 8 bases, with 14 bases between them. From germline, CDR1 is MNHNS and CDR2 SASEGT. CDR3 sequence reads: CASSVQERSGYTF. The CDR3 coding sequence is TGTGCCAGCAGTGTACAGGAGAGGAGCGGCTACACCTTC.

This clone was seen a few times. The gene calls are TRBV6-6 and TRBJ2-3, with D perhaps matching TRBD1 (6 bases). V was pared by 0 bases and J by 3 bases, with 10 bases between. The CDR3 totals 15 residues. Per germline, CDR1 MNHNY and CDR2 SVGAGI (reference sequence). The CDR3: CASSYSGAGTDTQYF. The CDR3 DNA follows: TGTGCCAGCAGTTACTCGGGGGCCGGGACAGATACGCAGTATTTT.

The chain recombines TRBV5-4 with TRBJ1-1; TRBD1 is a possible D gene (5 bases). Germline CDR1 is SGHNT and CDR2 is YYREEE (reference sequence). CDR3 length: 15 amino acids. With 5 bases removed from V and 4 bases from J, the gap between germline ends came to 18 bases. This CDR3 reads CASRDGGMRGTEAFF. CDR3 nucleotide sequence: TGTGCCAGCAGAGACGGGGGGATGCGCGGCACTGAAGCTTTCTTT.

In DNA form, the CDR3 reads TGTGCCAGCAGTGAAGCGGACTGGGCTAGCACAGATACGCAGTATTTT. This gives the protein CASSEADWASTDTQYF. The rearrangement uses TRBV6-1 and TRBJ2-3; tentative D call: TRBD2 (5 bases). Trimming left V 0 bases short and J 0 bases short, with 10 bases between. The CDR3 contains 16 residues. The germline gives CDR1 MNHNS, CDR2 SASEGT.

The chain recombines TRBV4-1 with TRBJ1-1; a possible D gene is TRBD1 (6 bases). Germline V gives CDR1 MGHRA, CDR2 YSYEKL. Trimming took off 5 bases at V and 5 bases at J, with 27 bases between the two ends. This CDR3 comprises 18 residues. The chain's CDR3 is CASSYSGGKSLAGTEAFF. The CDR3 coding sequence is TGCGCCAGCAGCTATTCGGGGGGCAAGAGCCTAGCGGGGACTGAAGCTTTCTTT.

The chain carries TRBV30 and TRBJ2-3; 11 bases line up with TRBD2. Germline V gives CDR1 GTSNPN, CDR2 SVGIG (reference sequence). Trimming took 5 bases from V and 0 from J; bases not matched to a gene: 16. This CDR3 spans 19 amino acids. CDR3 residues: CAWGYGSGRATSSTDTQYF. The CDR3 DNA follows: TGTGCCTGGGGTTATGGTAGCGGGAGGGCCACCTCGAGCACAGATACGCAGTATTTT.

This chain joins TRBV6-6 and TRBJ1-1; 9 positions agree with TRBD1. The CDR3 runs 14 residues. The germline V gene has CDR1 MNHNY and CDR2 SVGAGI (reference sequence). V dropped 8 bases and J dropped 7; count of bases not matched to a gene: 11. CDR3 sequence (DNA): TGTGCCAGCGGAGGGGACAGGGAGTTCGGTGAAGCTTTCTTT. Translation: CASGGDREFGEAFF.

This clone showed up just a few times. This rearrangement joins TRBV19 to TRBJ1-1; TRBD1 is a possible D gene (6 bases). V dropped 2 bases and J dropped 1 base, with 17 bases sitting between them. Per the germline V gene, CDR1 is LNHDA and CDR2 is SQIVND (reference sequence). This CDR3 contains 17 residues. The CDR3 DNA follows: TGTGCCAGTAGTATACAAGGCAGGGGAATGTCGAACACTGAAGCTTTCTTT. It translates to CASSIQGRGMSNTEAFF. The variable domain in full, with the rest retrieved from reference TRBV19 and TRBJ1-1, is DGGITQSPKYLFRKEGQNVTLSCEQNLNHDAMYWYRQDPGQGLRLIYYSQIVNDFQKGDIAEGYSVSREKKESFPLTVTSAQKNPTAFYLCASSIQGRGMSNTEAFFGQGTRLTVV.

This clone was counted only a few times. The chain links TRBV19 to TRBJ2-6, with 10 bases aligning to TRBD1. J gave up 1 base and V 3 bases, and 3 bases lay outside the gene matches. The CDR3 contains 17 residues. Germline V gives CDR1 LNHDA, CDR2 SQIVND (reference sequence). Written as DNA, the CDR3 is TGTGCCAGTAGTATGGACAGGGGGTGGTCTGGGGCCAACGTCCTGACTTTC. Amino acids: CASSMDRGWSGANVLTF.

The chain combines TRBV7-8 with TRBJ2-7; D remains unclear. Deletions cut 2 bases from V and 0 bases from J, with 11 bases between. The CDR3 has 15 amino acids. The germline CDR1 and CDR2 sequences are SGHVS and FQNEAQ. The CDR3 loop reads CASSLTVESSYEQYF. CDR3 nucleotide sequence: TGTGCCAGCAGCTTAACGGTCGAGAGCTCCTACGAGCAGTACTTC.

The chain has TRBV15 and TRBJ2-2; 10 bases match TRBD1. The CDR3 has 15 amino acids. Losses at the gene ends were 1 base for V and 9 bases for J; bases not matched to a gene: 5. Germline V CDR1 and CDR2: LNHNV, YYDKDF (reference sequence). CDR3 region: CATSRVGTGDRELFF. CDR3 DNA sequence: TGTGCCACCAGCAGAGTGGGGACAGGGGACCGGGAGCTGTTTTTT.

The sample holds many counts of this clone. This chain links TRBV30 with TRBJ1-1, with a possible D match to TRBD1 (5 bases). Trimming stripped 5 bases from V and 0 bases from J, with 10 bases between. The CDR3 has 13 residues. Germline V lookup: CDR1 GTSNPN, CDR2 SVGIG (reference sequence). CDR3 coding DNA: TGTGCCTGGGCACAGGCATTGAACACTGAAGCTTTCTTT. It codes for CAWAQALNTEAFF.

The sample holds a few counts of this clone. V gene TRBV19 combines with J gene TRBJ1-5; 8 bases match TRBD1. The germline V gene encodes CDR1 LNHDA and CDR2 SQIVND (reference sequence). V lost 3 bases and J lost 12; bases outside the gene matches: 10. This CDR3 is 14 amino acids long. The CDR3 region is CASSIRGPDPGQHF. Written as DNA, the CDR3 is TGTGCCAGTAGTATCAGGGGGCCTGACCCGGGCCAGCATTTT.

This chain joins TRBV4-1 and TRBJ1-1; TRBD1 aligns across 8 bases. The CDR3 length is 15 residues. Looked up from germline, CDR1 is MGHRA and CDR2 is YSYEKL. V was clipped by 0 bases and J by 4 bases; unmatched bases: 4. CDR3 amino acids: CASSQDDRGFTEAFF. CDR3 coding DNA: TGCGCCAGCAGCCAAGATGACAGGGGTTTCACTGAAGCTTTCTTT.

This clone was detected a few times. CDR3 bases: TGTGCCAGCAGTCTCCCGGGACAGCCCTACGAGCAGTACTTC. The encoded protein is CASSLPGQPYEQYF. The chain joins TRBV2 to TRBJ2-7, with TRBD1 matching over 7 bases. V dropped 5 bases and J dropped 2; count of bases not matched to a gene: 6. Germline CDR1 and CDR2: SNHLY and FYNNEI. The length of the CDR3 is 14 residues.

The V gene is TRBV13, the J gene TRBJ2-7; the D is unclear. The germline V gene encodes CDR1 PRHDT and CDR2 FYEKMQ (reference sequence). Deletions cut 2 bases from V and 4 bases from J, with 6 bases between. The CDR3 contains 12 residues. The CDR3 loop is CASSLSHYEQYF. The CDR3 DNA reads TGTGCCAGCAGCTTATCCCATTACGAGCAGTACTTC. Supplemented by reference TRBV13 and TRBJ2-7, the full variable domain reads AAGVIQSPRHLIKEKRETATLKCYPIPRHDTVYWYQQGPGQDPQFLISFYEKMQSDKGSIPDRFSAQQFSDYHSELNMSSLELGDSALYFCASSLSHYEQYFGPGTRLTVT.

The CDR3 reads CAGGGLGNQPQHF. CDR3 DNA sequence: TGTGCTGGGGGGGGCTTAGGCAATCAGCCCCAGCATTTT. The chain recombines TRBV28 with TRBJ1-5; D perhaps matches TRBD1 (6 bases). CDR1 and CDR2 (germline): MDHEN, SYDVKM. The CDR3 sequence is 13 residues long.

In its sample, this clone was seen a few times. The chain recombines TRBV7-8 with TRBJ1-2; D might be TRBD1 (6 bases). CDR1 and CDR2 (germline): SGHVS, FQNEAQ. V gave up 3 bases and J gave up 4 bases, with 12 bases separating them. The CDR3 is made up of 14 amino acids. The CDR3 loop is CASSFAQGGYGYTF. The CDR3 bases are TGTGCCAGCAGCTTCGCACAGGGCGGCTATGGCTACACCTTC.

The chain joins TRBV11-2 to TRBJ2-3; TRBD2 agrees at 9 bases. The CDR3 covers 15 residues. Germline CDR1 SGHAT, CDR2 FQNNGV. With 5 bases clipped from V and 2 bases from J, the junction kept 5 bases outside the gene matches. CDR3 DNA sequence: TGTGCCAGCAGCCGGGGACTAGCCCACACAGATACGCAGTATTTT. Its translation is CASSRGLAHTDTQYF.

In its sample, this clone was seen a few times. The CDR3 loop is CASSEGVSGEQYF. CDR3 nucleotide sequence: TGTGCCAGCAGTGAGGGTGTTTCGGGCGAGCAGTACTTC. This chain uses TRBV6-1 with TRBJ2-7; D ambiguous. The CDR3 contains 13 residues. V was pared by 3 bases and J by 6 bases, with 12 bases between. Germline CDR1 and CDR2: MNHNS and SASEGT.